The 24 T cell receptor beta chains listed next were all sequenced from one sample in a study of radiation and T cells in renal cell carcinoma. Produced via immunoSEQ multiplex PCR; TCRdb's table is partial and in-frame only. The table has about 77,000 clones, approximately 87% seen once. Time point reported: blood 4 weeks post-SBRT, at nephrectomy. The treatment here: 15 Gy SBRT to primary tumor, nephrectomy 4 weeks later. The sequencing here drew on blood, taken from a patient whose treatment included radiotherapy and nephrectomy. The receptor set was obtained from a woman aged 55-75 years with renal cell carcinoma.

The chain uses TRBV4-1 and TRBJ1-1, with a tentative D call TRBD1 (5 bases). V dropped 0 bases and J dropped 0 bases, with 20 bases sitting between them. CDR1 is MGHRA and CDR2 is YSYEKL in the germline V gene. This CDR3 comprises 19 residues. The CDR3 sequence is CASSQDLRGKNYMNTEAFF. The CDR3 nucleotides are TGCGCCAGCAGCCAAGATCTACGGGGCAAGAACTACATGAACACTGAAGCTTTCTTT.

This rearrangement joins TRBV6-5 to TRBJ2-5; TRBD2 matches at 7 bases. V was clipped by 2 bases and J by 7 bases; unmatched bases: 4. The CDR3 contains 13 residues. CDR1 and CDR2 (germline): MNHEY, SVGAGI. Here the CDR3 reads CASSYGGEGTQYF. The CDR3 region has the DNA TGTGCCAGCAGTTACGGAGGGGAGGGGACCCAGTACTTC.

The rearrangement joins TRBV2 to TRBJ2-5; 8 bases fit TRBD1. The V and J ends lost 5 bases and 2 bases, in that order; junction bases with no gene match: 1. CDR3 length equals 13 residues. Germline V CDR1 and CDR2: SNHLY, FYNNEI. The CDR3 loop reads CASSRDRQETQYF. The CDR3 nucleotides read TGTGCCAGCAGTCGGGACAGGCAAGAGACCCAGTACTTC.

The J gene is TRBJ2-7, the V gene TRBV18; D possibly matches TRBD1 or TRBD2 (5 bases each). CDR3 size: 15 residues. Germline V gene data show CDR1 as KGHSH and CDR2 as LQKENI. V was pared by 2 bases and J by 1 base, with 12 bases between. The CDR3 nucleotides read TGTGCCAGCTCACCAGGGACGACGGTGTCCTACGAGCAGTACTTC. This codes for CASSPGTTVSYEQYF.

This clone was found a few times. The chain is built from TRBV7-9 and TRBJ2-3; 8 bases map to TRBD1. The CDR3 totals 17 residues. Losses at the gene ends were 4 bases for V and 2 bases for J; bases not matched to a gene: 11. Per germline, CDR1 SEHNR and CDR2 FQNEAQ (reference sequence). The CDR3 spells CASSSTGQGAFTDTQYF. In DNA, the CDR3 is TGTGCCAGCAGCTCCACCGGACAGGGAGCCTTCACAGATACGCAGTATTTT.

The chain has TRBV5-1 and TRBJ1-1, with D unclear. Deletions cut 9 bases from V and 1 base from J, with 19 bases between. This CDR3 is built from 15 residues. Germline values: CDR1 SGHRS, CDR2 YFSETQ. The CDR3 spells CATKTDLSPNTEAFF. The DNA for the CDR3 is TGCGCCACTAAGACTGACTTGTCGCCGAACACTGAAGCTTTCTTT.

The chain recombines TRBV27 with TRBJ2-1, with D tentatively TRBD1 or TRBD2 (6 bases each). Trimming shortened V by 4 bases and J by 4 bases, and 20 bases separated the two germline ends. CDR1 is MNHEY and CDR2 is SMNVEV in the germline V gene (reference sequence). The CDR3 consists of 17 residues. In DNA, the CDR3 is TGTGCCAGCAGTTCCTGGGGGCTAGCGAGTCAATACAATGAGCAGTTCTTC. Residues: CASSSWGLASQYNEQFF.

In DNA form, the CDR3 reads TGTGCCAGCAGCGCCCAGACAGGGACTAATGAAAAACTGTTTTTT. This sequence encodes CASSAQTGTNEKLFF. The V and J genes are TRBV9 and TRBJ1-4, with TRBD1 identical over 7 bases. This CDR3 contains 15 residues. Germline CDR1 and CDR2: SGDLS and YYNGEE. The junction had 4 bases not matched to a gene; V was cut back by 3 bases and J by 2 bases.

The chain is built from TRBV6-5 and TRBJ2-5; D may be TRBD2 (5 bases). The assigned J gene may be wrong: the sequence end matches TRBJ2-7 better. This CDR3 is built from 14 residues. Germline lookup yields CDR1 MNHEY and CDR2 SVGAGI. CDR3 region: CASSYSSPEGEQYF. CDR3 nucleotides: TGTGCCAGCAGTTACTCATCACCTGAGGGCGAGCAGTACTTC.

J is TRBJ2-7 and V is TRBV16; D might be TRBD1 or TRBD2, each matching 6 bases. This CDR3 comprises 16 residues. Looked up from germline, CDR1 is KGHSY and CDR2 is FQNENV. The V end was cut by 4 bases, the J end by 7 bases, with 23 bases between. DNA for the CDR3: TGTGCCAGCAGCCCCTTTTTAGGGGGGCGAGAATATGAGCAGTACTTC. Translating gives CASSPFLGGREYEQYF.

V gene TRBV19 combines with J gene TRBJ1-1; TRBD1 matches 7 bases. CDR3 size: 13 residues. The V segment lost 8 bases and the J segment 1 base; nucleotides outside the gene matches: 4. Germline loops: CDR1 LNHDA, CDR2 SQIVND (reference sequence). DNA of the CDR3: TGTGCCAGTCGGACAGGTCGGAACACTGAAGCTTTCTTT. This gives the protein CASRTGRNTEAFF.

This clone showed up just once. The rearrangement links TRBV5-6 to TRBJ2-5, with D maybe TRBD1 (6 bases). The last part of the DNA fits TRBJ2-7 better; the J call may be wrong. The CDR3 length is 16 residues. Germline V gene sequence: CDR1 SGHDT, CDR2 YYEEEE. The CDR3 loop is CASSLPFRDISYEQYF. Here the CDR3 DNA reads TGTGCCAGCAGCCTGCCGTTCCGGGACATCTCCTACGAGCAGTACTTC.

The chain couples TRBV6-5 to TRBJ1-2, with D unclear. This CDR3 spans 13 amino acids. V was shortened by 6 bases and J by 4 bases, with 12 bases between the two germline ends. The V gene's germline CDR1 is MNHEY and CDR2 SVGAGI. The CDR3 reads CASSPWVSYGYTF. The DNA for the CDR3 is TGTGCCAGCAGCCCCTGGGTCTCCTATGGCTACACCTTC.

The V and J genes are TRBV6-5 and TRBJ1-5; D is unclear. The CDR3 runs to 15 residues. V was trimmed by 5 bases and J by 0 bases, leaving 11 bases between them. CDR1 is MNHEY and CDR2 is SVGAGI in the germline V gene. DNA of the CDR3: TGTGCCAGCAGTCCCGGAGCACTTAGCAATCAGCCCCAGCATTTT. Its protein product is CASSPGALSNQPQHF.

Only one count was recorded for this clone. V gene TRBV2 combines with J gene TRBJ2-1; possibly TRBD1 for D (6 bases). V dropped 2 bases and J dropped 3 bases, with 11 bases sitting between them. Germline CDR1 and CDR2: SNHLY and FYNNEI. The CDR3 loop spans 15 amino acids. The CDR3 nucleotides are TGTGCCAGCAGTGAAAGCGAAGGGGGCTACAATGAGCAGTTCTTC. As protein: CASSESEGGYNEQFF.

The J gene is TRBJ1-2, the V gene TRBV29-1; a weak D match, TRBD1 (5 bases). Germline V gene sequence: CDR1 SQVTM, CDR2 ANQGSEA. V lost 4 bases to trimming and J lost 7 bases, with 19 bases between them. CDR3 length: 14 amino acids. The CDR3 bases are TGCAGCGTTGGAAGAGGTTCGGGGGGAATTGGCTACACCTTC. Its protein product is CSVGRGSGGIGYTF.

This sequence joins TRBV19 and TRBJ1-1, with a weak D call TRBD1 (5 bases). Looked up from germline, CDR1 is LNHDA and CDR2 is SQIVND (reference sequence). The CDR3 has 19 residues. Trimming cost V 3 bases and J 0 bases, with 23 bases left between them. The CDR3 DNA reads as TGTGCCAGTAGTATGGGACTACGGCAGGGAAGGATCATGAACACTGAAGCTTTCTTT. Translating it yields CASSMGLRQGRIMNTEAFF.

The chain joins TRBV5-1 to TRBJ1-5; a possible D gene is TRBD1 (6 bases). The CDR3 extends over 14 amino acids. Germline V lookup: CDR1 SGHRS, CDR2 YFSETQ. Trimming cost V 3 bases and J 7 bases, with 14 bases left between them. This CDR3 is CASSWGPQGQPQHF. CDR3 bases: TGCGCCAGCAGCTGGGGGCCCCAGGGACAGCCCCAGCATTTT.

This chain links TRBV27 with TRBJ1-2, with D hard to call. Looked up from germline, CDR1 is MNHEY and CDR2 is SMNVEV (reference sequence). Trimming removed 2 bases from V and 4 bases from J, with 14 bases in between. This CDR3 comprises 15 residues. The CDR3, as DNA: TGTGCCAGCAGTTTAGGTTACAGAGAACCCTATGGCTACACCTTC. It codes for CASSLGYREPYGYTF.

This clone came up a few times. Other DNA sequences in this sample translate to the same CDR3. V is TRBV27 and J is TRBJ2-1; possible D gene TRBD1, 5 bases. Trimming left V 3 bases short and J 5 bases short, with 11 bases between. This CDR3 region has 14 residues. Germline V gene lookup returns CDR1 MNHEY and CDR2 SMNVEV (reference sequence). The CDR3 protein is CASSFSGPNNEQFF. Written as DNA, the CDR3 is TGTGCCAGCAGTTTCTCAGGGCCCAACAATGAGCAGTTCTTC.

This sequence joins TRBV7-6 and TRBJ2-1; a weak D match, TRBD1 (6 bases). CDR1 and CDR2 (germline): SGHVS, FNYEAQ. Trimming pared 5 bases from V and 0 bases from J, leaving 17 bases between. This CDR3 comprises 17 residues. The CDR3 region is CASSPYGTPSSYNEQFF. In nucleotides, the CDR3 is TGTGCCAGCAGCCCTTACGGGACACCTAGCTCCTACAATGAGCAGTTCTTC. Based on the CDR3 plus reference TRBV7-6 and TRBJ2-1, the full variable domain is GAGVSQSPRYKVTKRGQDVALRCDPISGHVSLYWYRQALGQGPEFLTYFNYEAQQDKSGLPNDRFSAERPEGSISTLTIQRTEQRDSAMYRCASSPYGTPSSYNEQFFGPGTRLTVL.

This rearrangement joins TRBV7-2 to TRBJ2-1, with 10 bases that match TRBD2. The trim removed 6 bases at V and 4 bases at J, leaving 3 bases unmatched. CDR3 length: 14 residues. Germline V lookup: CDR1 SGHTA, CDR2 FQGNSA. In DNA form, the CDR3 reads TGTGCCAGCAGTAGCGGGGGGAAATACAATGAGCAGTTCTTC. Translation: CASSSGGKYNEQFF.

This sequence joins TRBV5-5 and TRBJ1-1, with D perhaps TRBD1 (5 bases). Between the trimmed V and J ends, which lost 3 bases and 0 bases, there was a span of 15 bases. The length of the CDR3 is 16 residues. Germline V CDR1 and CDR2: SGHKS, YYEKEE (reference sequence). The CDR3 bases are TGTGCCAGCAGCTATATTAGCGGGGGGGTGAACACTGAAGCTTTCTTT. This codes for CASSYISGGVNTEAFF.

This clone turned up a few times. The DNA of the CDR3 is TGTGCCTTTGACAGGGTTGGCTACACCTTC. It yields the protein CAFDRVGYTF. The chain is built from TRBV30 and TRBJ1-2; TRBD1 matches at 7 bases. CDR3 length: 10 residues. Looked up from germline, CDR1 is GTSNPN and CDR2 is SVGIG (reference sequence). V gave up 7 bases and J gave up 7 bases; unmatched junction bases: 3. Variable domain in full (rest from reference TRBV30 and TRBJ1-2): SQTIHQWPATLVQPVGSPLSLECTVEGTSNPNLYWYRQAAGRGLQLLFYSVGIGQISSEVPQNLSASRPQDRQFILSSKKLLLSDSGFYLCAFDRVGYTFGSGTRLTVV.